This T cell receptor beta chain stems from a study of blood T cells in healthy people across ages. Study conclusions and caveats: Estimates of total diversity, which came from one million sequenced T cells, were considered to be underestimates. A conclusive naive versus antigen-experienced comparison was prevented by the unsorted PBMCs.

This clonotype was counted only a few times. Antigen: not known. This CDR3 has 16 residues. V shed 5 bases and J 0 bases; nucleotides not matched to a gene: 10. Germline CDR1 is DFQATT and CDR2 is SNEGSKA (reference sequence). The people who gave samples were healthy Caucasians from Russia, aged roughly 6 to 100. Alongside a J-beta primer mix, a sample-barcoded 5' primer served in a second PCR lasting roughly 6 to 11 cycles. TCRdb passed the 5' RACE reads through MiXCR, listing each CDR3 protein once. The sample has around 1.5 million distinct CDR3 sequences, 55% to 75% seen once. Sequencing was carried out using blood. The clonotype comes from a man between 18 and 35 years old in good health. V and J are TRBV20-1 and TRBJ1-1, with 9 bases aligning to TRBD1. CDR3 nucleotides: TGCAGTGCTCTAGGGACAGGGCGCTCAATGAACACTGAAGCTTTCTTT. Protein sequence: CSALGTGRSMNTEAFF.